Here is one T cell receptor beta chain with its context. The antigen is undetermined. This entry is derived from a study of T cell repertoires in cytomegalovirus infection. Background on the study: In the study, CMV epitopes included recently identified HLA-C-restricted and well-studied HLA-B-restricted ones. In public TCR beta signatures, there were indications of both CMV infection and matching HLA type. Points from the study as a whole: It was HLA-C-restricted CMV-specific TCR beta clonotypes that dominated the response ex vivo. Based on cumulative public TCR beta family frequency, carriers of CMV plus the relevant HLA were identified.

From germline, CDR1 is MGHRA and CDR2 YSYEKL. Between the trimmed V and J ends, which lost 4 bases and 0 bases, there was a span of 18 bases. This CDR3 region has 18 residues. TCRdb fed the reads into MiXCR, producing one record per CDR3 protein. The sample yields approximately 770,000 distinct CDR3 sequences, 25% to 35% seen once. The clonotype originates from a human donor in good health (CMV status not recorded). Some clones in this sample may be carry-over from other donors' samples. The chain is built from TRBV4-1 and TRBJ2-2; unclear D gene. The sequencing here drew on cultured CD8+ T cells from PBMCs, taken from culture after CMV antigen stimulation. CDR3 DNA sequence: TGCGCCAGCAGCCCATGGACCGGGCTTATCCCGAACACCGGGGAGCTGTTTTTT. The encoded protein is CASSPWTGLIPNTGELFF.